Each of the 6 T cell receptor beta chains below was sequenced from the same sample in a study of blood T cell repertoires in COVID-19 (TCRdb year 2020). Library generation was performed with the immunoSEQ multiplex PCR assay. Imported from immuneACCESS, the table was reduced by TCRdb to in-frame sequences with V and J called. These copies leave out some clones; in studies compared against another copy, an unresolved V gene accounts for under half, and the cause of the remainder is not known. The sample has 200,000 to 250,000 clones on record, 70% to 90% of them singletons. Of the sample, approximately 12% falls within the top ten clones. The specimen was peripheral blood. The source is a woman aged 18-29 years who had recovered from COVID-19.

This chain links TRBV24-1 with TRBJ2-7, with D possibly TRBD1 on 6 matching bases. The CDR3 extends over 21 amino acids. The V and J ends lost 9 bases and 1 base respectively, with 36 bases between them. Germline V lookup: CDR1 KGHDR, CDR2 SFDVKD. In nucleotides, the CDR3 is TGTGCCACCGCACCTACGGAATTAAGGACCTACTTTAGGGGGAGTTCCTACGAGCAGTACTTC. Protein sequence: CATAPTELRTYFRGSSYEQYF.

The chain couples TRBV7-9 to TRBJ2-7; TRBD1 aligns across 7 bases. V trimming: 5 bases; J trimming: 4 bases; junction bases outside the gene matches: 14. The CDR3 consists of 16 residues. Germline values: CDR1 SEHNR, CDR2 FQNEAQ (reference sequence). CDR3 DNA: TGTGCCAGCAGCGTCTCCGGGACAGCGACCTCTTACGAGCAGTACTTC. Residues: CASSVSGTATSYEQYF. The full variable domain, with the rest looked up from reference TRBV7-9 and TRBJ2-7, is DTGVSQNPRHKITKRGQNVTFRCDPISEHNRLYWYRQTLGQGPEFLTYFQNEAQLEKSRLLSDRFSAERPKGSFSTLEIQRTEQGDSAMYLCASSVSGTATSYEQYFGPGTRLTVT.

The rearrangement uses TRBV30 and TRBJ2-3; no firm D call. The CDR3 is 14 amino acids. V shed 1 base and J shed 2 bases, with 10 bases lying between them. CDR1 is GTSNPN, CDR2 SVGIG, per germline (reference sequence). CDR3 sequence: CAWSGIQDTDTQYF. The CDR3 DNA follows: TGTGCCTGGAGTGGTATCCAGGACACAGATACGCAGTATTTT.

The chain links TRBV9 to TRBJ2-1; 13 bases align to TRBD2. V lost 0 bases, J lost 7 bases, and 1 base stayed unmatched. The V gene's germline CDR1 is SGDLS and CDR2 YYNGEE. This CDR3 spans 15 amino acids. For the CDR3, the DNA is TGTGCCAGCAGCGTAGGGACTAGCGGGAGTAATGAGCAGTTCTTC. Translated, it gives CASSVGTSGSNEQFF.

This chain joins TRBV5-6 and TRBJ1-2; TRBD1 matches at 9 bases. Germline V lookup: CDR1 SGHDT, CDR2 YYEEEE. The CDR3 runs to 13 residues. The junction had 4 bases not matched to a gene; V was cut back by 4 bases and J by 6 bases. The CDR3 loop reads CASSTGTGNGYTF. CDR3 DNA: TGTGCCAGCAGCACCGGGACAGGGAATGGCTACACCTTC.

The chain has TRBV19 and TRBJ2-7; D unresolved. Between the trimmed V and J ends, which lost 5 bases and 0 bases, there was a span of 11 bases. CDR3 length: 14 residues. CDR1 and CDR2 (germline): LNHDA, SQIVND (reference sequence). The CDR3 is CASSPRQASYEQYF. For the CDR3, the DNA is TGTGCCAGTAGTCCCCGACAAGCCTCCTACGAGCAGTACTTC. The full variable domain, in which reference TRBV19 and TRBJ2-7 provide the parts outside the CDR3, is DGGITQSPKYLFRKEGQNVTLSCEQNLNHDAMYWYRQDPGQGLRLIYYSQIVNDFQKGDIAEGYSVSREKKESFPLTVTSAQKNPTAFYLCASSPRQASYEQYFGPGTRLTVT.